This TCR beta chain was identified during a study of Graves' ophthalmopathy and Graves' hyperthyroidism. In germline, CDR1 is MGHDK, CDR2 SYGVNS. The CDR3 runs 16 residues. V gave up 6 bases and J gave up 3 bases; unmatched junction bases: 4. The table lists this clonotype with many counts. Amplification targeted the TCR beta CDR3 regions, with RNA transcripts as the source material. Second-round multiplex PCR followed a first-round RT-PCR using HTBI primers. TCRdb analysed the multiplex PCR reads with MiXCR anew, one entry per CDR3 protein. The sample has about 240,000 distinct CDR3 sequences, around 50% seen once. With a duration under 3 months, ophthalmopathy in the donors showed moderate-to-severe activity, CAS ≥3 and NOSPECS ≥4.

The receptor was isolated from an adult man with Graves' ophthalmopathy. Sequenced input: peripheral blood. The chain is built from TRBV25-1 and TRBJ1-6; 11 positions agree with TRBD1. CDR3 protein: CASRGQGVLYNSPLHF. DNA of the CDR3: TGTGCCAGCAGGGGACAGGGGGTCCTCTATAATTCACCCCTCCACTTT.